Sequencing of this T cell receptor (beta chain) was carried out in a study of quantifying T cell responses using KT2 cells. Background on the study: Reverse transcription used primers in the TCR alpha and beta constant regions. A predetermined fluorescence threshold ended the second PCR, run as a qPCR.

The ends lost 3 bases at V and 6 bases at J; junction bases unmatched: 8. The CDR3 loop spans 15 amino acids. Germline V CDR1 and CDR2: GTSNPN, SVGIG (reference sequence). Unfractionated PBMC were spiked with known numbers of KT2 clone cells. Different KT2-to-PBMC ratios were created with a constant PBMC count. An oligo carrying a UMI was ligated to the cDNA 3' end. First-round PCR used around 4 cycles and beta primers RC1.1 and RC1.2 covering TRBC1 and TRBC2. One entry per CDR3 protein results from TCRdb running MiXCR on the UMI-ligation and nested PCR reads. This table has tens of thousands of distinct CDR3 sequences, approximately 6.8% appearing once. This clonotype has a count of ten or more.

The chain combines TRBV30 with TRBJ2-3; 11 bases are shared with TRBD2. Sequencing was done on a sample of PBMCs spiked with cells of the T cell clone KT2. The sequence came from a human donor. The CDR3 sequence is CAWSRLAGGLDTQYF. CDR3 sequence (DNA): TGTGCCTGGAGCCGATTAGCGGGGGGGTTGGATACGCAGTATTTT.